The 28 T cell receptor beta chains presented below share a single source sample, sequenced in a study of shared clonotypes between healthy human individuals. Measured with immunoSEQ multiplex PCR; TCRdb has only the in-frame clones, and not every one. The sample records 550,000 to 850,000 clones, approximately 72% being singletons. Material for sequencing was memory CD4+ T cells sorted from blood. Noted subset: CD45RA-negative fraction. These receptors were collected from a woman between 25 and 40 years old in good health.

This clone appeared a few times. This is likely an artifact of a read error, given a far larger clone one base away. This same CDR3 is encoded by further DNA sequences in the sample. This chain connects TRBV7-2 to TRBJ2-7; TRBD2 matches at 7 bases. V lost 5 bases to trimming and J lost 0 bases; unmatched junction nucleotides: 4. The CDR3 length is 14 residues. CDR1 SGHTA and CDR2 FQGNSA come from the germline V gene. In nucleotides, the CDR3 is TGTGCCAGCAGCCTACAGCGGGACTCCTACGAGCAGTACTTC. Translating it yields CASSLQRDSYEQYF.

The CDR3 DNA reads as TGTGCCAGCAGTGTCCGGCGGGCCTCTGGGGCCAACGTCCTGACTTTC. It is translated as CASSVRRASGANVLTF. The J gene is TRBJ2-6, the V gene TRBV2, with TRBD2 as a possible D gene (5 bases). Trimming took off 4 bases at V and 0 bases at J, with 10 bases between the two ends. The length of the CDR3 is 16 residues. The germline gives CDR1 SNHLY, CDR2 FYNNEI.

The J gene is TRBJ1-5, the V gene TRBV28; a weak D match, TRBD1 (5 bases). V lost 1 base, J lost 8 bases, and 12 bases lay in between. Germline-derived CDR1 and CDR2 are MDHEN and SYDVKM. The CDR3 spans 14 residues. The CDR3 DNA is TGTGCCAGCAGTTTATTTGGAGTGGGGGAGCCCCAGCATTTT. Its protein is CASSLFGVGEPQHF. Drawing the rest from reference TRBV28 and TRBJ1-5, the complete variable domain is DVKVTQSSRYLVKRTGEKVFLECVQDMDHENMFWYRQDPGLGLRLIYFSYDVKMKEKGDIPEGYSVSREKKERFSLILESASTNQTSMYLCASSLFGVGEPQHFGDGTRLSIL.

This chain links TRBV29-1 with TRBJ2-7; 8 positions match TRBD1. This CDR3 region has 12 residues. Germline V gene lookup returns CDR1 SQVTM and CDR2 ANQGSEA. V trimming: 3 bases; J trimming: 3 bases; junction bases outside the gene matches: 1. DNA of the CDR3: TGCAGCGTTGATGGACAGGGCTACGAGCAGTACTTC. This gives the protein CSVDGQGYEQYF.

The chain combines TRBV6-5 with TRBJ2-5; TRBD2 is a possible D gene (5 bases). The V gene's germline CDR1 is MNHEY and CDR2 SVGAGI. Trimming shortened V by 2 bases and J by 5 bases, and 12 bases separated the two germline ends. The CDR3 is 14 residues long. CDR3 sequence: CASSYVRAVETQYF. Written as DNA, the CDR3 is TGTGCCAGCAGTTACGTGCGGGCTGTCGAGACCCAGTACTTC.

The chain uses TRBV7-1 and TRBJ2-5, with no clear D. TRBV7-1 has ORF status, its function being uncertain. Trimming removed 6 bases from V and 2 bases from J, with 7 bases in between. This CDR3 has 12 amino acids. CDR3 loop: CASSFRQETQYF. CDR3 DNA sequence: TGTGCCAGCAGTTTCCGGCAAGAGACCCAGTACTTC.

This chain uses TRBV5-1 with TRBJ2-2, with TRBD1 matching 8 bases. The V gene's germline CDR1 is SGHRS and CDR2 YFSETQ. The V gene end was trimmed by 3 bases and the J gene end by 2 bases; junction bases not matched to a gene: 9. The CDR3 has 17 residues. CDR3: CASSSTSGGLNTGELFF. DNA of the CDR3: TGCGCCAGCAGCTCCACCTCAGGGGGCCTCAACACCGGGGAGCTGTTTTTT.

The chain carries TRBV28 and TRBJ1-5, with a tentative D call TRBD1 (5 bases). Between the trimmed V and J ends, which lost 8 bases and 3 bases, there was a span of 8 bases. CDR1 is MDHEN and CDR2 is SYDVKM in the germline V gene. The CDR3 has 12 amino acids. The CDR3 is CASGQPNQPQHF. The CDR3 nucleotides are TGTGCCAGCGGACAACCCAATCAGCCCCAGCATTTT.

This rearrangement joins TRBV7-8 to TRBJ2-7; 10 nucleotides match TRBD2. Unmatched junction bases numbered 12, after V lost 0 bases and J lost 7 bases. The germline gives CDR1 SGHVS, CDR2 FQNEAQ. The CDR3 spans 17 residues. The CDR3 region has the DNA TGTGCCAGCAGCTTAGCGAGGGGGGCTAGCGGGAGAACTGAGCAGTACTTC. It codes for CASSLARGASGRTEQYF. Full variable domain (remainder filled in from reference TRBV7-8 and TRBJ2-7): GAGVSQSPRYKVAKRGQDVALRCDPISGHVSLFWYQQALGQGPEFLTYFQNEAQLDKSGLPSDRFFAERPEGSVSTLKIQRTQQEDSAVYLCASSLARGASGRTEQYFGPGTRLTVT.

The chain joins TRBV18 to TRBJ1-2, with a possible D match to TRBD1 (6 bases). CDR1 is KGHSH and CDR2 is LQKENI in the germline V gene. V gave up 6 bases and J gave up 5 bases, with 25 bases separating them. The CDR3 has 17 residues. CDR3 residues: CASSSSAGAALHYGYTF. For the CDR3, the DNA is TGTGCCAGCTCCTCATCCGCGGGGGCCGCCCTTCATTATGGCTACACCTTC.

J is TRBJ2-2 and V is TRBV6-5, with TRBD2 matching over 10 bases. CDR1 MNHEY and CDR2 SVGAGI come from the germline V gene. Germline trimming cut 2 bases from V and 1 base from J; bases unmatched to any gene: 1. CDR3 length equals 16 residues. The CDR3 DNA is TGTGCCAGCAGTTACCGGACTAGCGGGAACACCGGGGAGCTGTTTTTT. Amino acids: CASSYRTSGNTGELFF.

The CDR3 region is CAWSVLPASSYEQYF. DNA of the CDR3: TGTGCCTGGAGTGTACTTCCGGCTAGCTCCTACGAGCAGTACTTC. The chain has TRBV30 and TRBJ2-5; D gene ambiguous. The J call may be mistaken, given a closer DNA end match to TRBJ2-7. The CDR3 has 15 residues. Per the germline V gene, CDR1 is GTSNPN and CDR2 is SVGIG (reference sequence).

The chain couples TRBV2 to TRBJ2-7; 12 positions match TRBD2. V was clipped by 3 bases and J by 6 bases; unmatched bases: 3. The V gene's germline CDR1 is SNHLY and CDR2 FYNNEI. The CDR3 is 14 amino acids. The CDR3: CASSEELAGGEQYF. The DNA for the CDR3 is TGTGCCAGCAGTGAGGAACTAGCGGGAGGCGAGCAGTACTTC.

V usage is TRBV5-4 and J usage is TRBJ2-2; perhaps TRBD1 as D (5 bases). The V end lost 0 bases, the J end lost 5 bases, and 14 bases lay between the germline ends. CDR1 is SGHNT, CDR2 YYREEE, per germline (reference sequence). This CDR3 has 16 residues. The CDR3 loop reads CASSLASRAITGELFF. In DNA, the CDR3 is TGTGCCAGCAGCTTGGCTTCCAGGGCGATAACCGGGGAGCTGTTTTTT.

The gene calls are TRBV7-9 and TRBJ2-3; unclear D gene. Deletions cut 2 bases from V and 0 bases from J, with 9 bases between. CDR1 is SEHNR and CDR2 is FQNEAQ in the germline V gene (reference sequence). The CDR3 is 15 amino acids. The CDR3 loop reads CASSLFGFSTDTQYF. CDR3 DNA: TGTGCCAGCAGCTTATTCGGGTTTAGCACAGATACGCAGTATTTT. The full variable domain, with the rest looked up from reference TRBV7-9 and TRBJ2-3, is DTGVSQNPRHKITKRGQNVTFRCDPISEHNRLYWYRQTLGQGPEFLTYFQNEAQLEKSRLLSDRFSAERPKGSFSTLEIQRTEQGDSAMYLCASSLFGFSTDTQYFGPGTRLTVL.

The chain couples TRBV18 to TRBJ2-7; a weak D match, TRBD1 (5 bases). Germline CDR1 is KGHSH and CDR2 is LQKENI. V was pared by 1 base and J by 4 bases, with 11 bases between. CDR3 length: 14 amino acids. In DNA, the CDR3 is TGTGCCAGCTCACCACGGGCAGGGTTTTACGAGCAGTACTTC. It is translated as CASSPRAGFYEQYF.

The genes are TRBV7-7 and TRBJ2-2, with 7 bases aligning to TRBD2. Germline CDR1 and CDR2: SSHAT and FNYEAQ (reference sequence). The CDR3 loop spans 14 amino acids. V shed 5 bases, J shed 7 bases, and the junction held 7 bases outside the gene matches. The DNA of the CDR3 is TGTGCCAGCAGCAGCGGGACGGATCACGGGGAGCTGTTTTTT. Translation gives CASSSGTDHGELFF.

The rearrangement joins TRBV5-1 to TRBJ1-2; 8 bases line up with TRBD1. CDR1 SGHRS and CDR2 YFSETQ come from the germline V gene. The CDR3 is 14 residues long. With V trimmed by 4 bases and J by 4 bases, 6 bases remained unmatched. In DNA form, the CDR3 reads TGCGCCAGCAGCGGGGACAGGTACGGCTATGGCTACACCTTC. Translation: CASSGDRYGYGYTF.

This clone was recorded only once. The chain is built from TRBV5-8 and TRBJ1-2; 7 nucleotides align to TRBD1. Per the germline V gene, CDR1 is SGHTS and CDR2 is YDEGEE. The CDR3 runs to 15 residues. The V segment lost 3 bases and the J segment 1 base; nucleotides outside the gene matches: 6. CDR3 nucleotides: TGTGCCAGCAGCTGGGGGGGACAGTTTAACTATGGCTACACCTTC. Translation gives CASSWGGQFNYGYTF.

The chain is built from TRBV28 and TRBJ2-5; D not certain. The CDR3 runs to 13 residues. V was clipped by 1 base and J by 5 bases, with 8 bases between them. The germline gives CDR1 MDHEN, CDR2 SYDVKM. CDR3 in amino acids: CASSLFGSETQYF. CDR3 bases: TGTGCCAGCAGTTTATTTGGATCTGAGACCCAGTACTTC.

This clone occurred once. The chain employs TRBV28 and TRBJ2-7; 7 bases match TRBD2. The CDR3 is made up of 16 amino acids. V lost 5 bases to trimming and J lost 6 bases; unmatched junction nucleotides: 16. Germline V CDR1 and CDR2: MDHEN, SYDVKM. CDR3 DNA sequence: TGTGCCAGCAGTCCGACACGAGCCTTTACTAGCGTCGAGCAGTACTTC. Protein product: CASSPTRAFTSVEQYF.

CDR3 residues: CASRSGLSSYEQYF. The DNA for the CDR3 is TGTGCCAGCAGAAGCGGCCTAAGCTCCTACGAGCAGTACTTC. The chain combines TRBV2 with TRBJ2-7, with a tentative D call TRBD2 (5 bases). V was clipped by 6 bases and J by 0 bases, with 12 bases between them. The CDR3 extends over 14 amino acids. In germline, CDR1 is SNHLY, CDR2 FYNNEI.

The rearrangement links TRBV11-3 to TRBJ2-3, with no clear D. The V and J ends lost 5 bases and 7 bases respectively, with 16 bases between them. From germline, CDR1 is SGHNT and CDR2 YENEEA. The CDR3 loop spans 14 amino acids. The CDR3 sequence: CASSPQHDGNTQYF. In DNA, the CDR3 is TGTGCCAGCAGCCCGCAACATGACGGCAATACGCAGTATTTT.

In regard to this clone: The same CDR3 is also encoded by other DNA sequences in this sample. The chain joins TRBV18 to TRBJ2-7; D is possibly TRBD2 (5 bases). V lost 3 bases and J 3 bases, leaving 9 bases between the germline ends. Germline V gene data show CDR1 as KGHSH and CDR2 as LQKENI. This CDR3 is built from 13 residues. This CDR3 reads CASSPGENYEQYF. CDR3 nucleotide sequence: TGTGCCAGCTCACCGGGAGAGAACTACGAGCAGTACTTC.

The V gene is TRBV2, the J gene TRBJ1-2, with D hard to call. The CDR3 runs to 13 residues. Germline CDR1 and CDR2: SNHLY and FYNNEI. V was cut by 2 bases and J by 4 bases, with 8 bases left in between. Written as DNA, the CDR3 is TGTGCCAGCAGTGAAAAGCGGCCCTATGGCTACACCTTC. It yields the protein CASSEKRPYGYTF. Drawing the rest from reference TRBV2 and TRBJ1-2, the complete variable domain is EPEVTQTPSHQVTQMGQEVILRCVPISNHLYFYWYRQILGQKVEFLVSFYNNEISEKSEIFDDQFSVERPDGSNFTLKIRSTKLEDSAMYFCASSEKRPYGYTFGSGTRLTVV.

V gene TRBV27 combines with J gene TRBJ2-2, with 7 bases identical to TRBD1. The CDR3 spans 13 residues. Losses at the gene ends were 8 bases for V and 1 base for J; bases not matched to a gene: 1. Germline CDR1 MNHEY, CDR2 SMNVEV (reference sequence). CDR3 amino acids: CASGDRNTGELFF. CDR3 DNA: TGTGCCAGCGGGGACAGGAACACCGGGGAGCTGTTTTTT.

The count of this clone is one. The genes are TRBV27 and TRBJ2-1; 11 positions match TRBD2. Per germline, CDR1 MNHEY and CDR2 SMNVEV (reference sequence). V lost 5 bases and J lost 2; bases outside the gene matches: 5. This CDR3 is 16 amino acids long. The CDR3 DNA follows: TGTGCCAGCAGTAGGATAGCGGGAGGGCCCTACAATGAGCAGTTCTTC. It codes for CASSRIAGGPYNEQFF.

J is TRBJ2-7 and V is TRBV19; D possibly corresponds to TRBD1 (5 bases). Trimming took off 5 bases at V and 2 bases at J, with 16 bases between the two ends. This CDR3 comprises 15 residues. Germline CDR1 LNHDA, CDR2 SQIVND (reference sequence). CDR3 sequence reads: CASSVWGGSAYEQYF. CDR3 coding DNA: TGTGCCAGTAGTGTATGGGGCGGAAGCGCCTACGAGCAGTACTTC.